Each of the 24 T cell receptor beta chains below was sequenced from the same sample in a study of blood T cell repertoires in COVID-19. Method: immunoSEQ multiplex PCR; TCRdb's copy keeps in-frame clones and lacks some. The data hold roughly 95,000 clones, with about 90% observed a single time. The sequenced material came from peripheral blood. The receptors were sampled from a woman in her forties or fifties in a cohort sampled during active COVID-19.

This clone was seen only a few times. The chain has TRBV19 and TRBJ1-2; TRBD1 matches at 7 bases. The germline V gene has CDR1 LNHDA and CDR2 SQIVND (reference sequence). Trimming at V came to 6 bases and at J to 4 bases, leaving 14 bases not matched to a gene. The CDR3 has 16 amino acids. The CDR3 sequence is CASSRSLRGAGYGYTF. The CDR3 coding sequence is TGTGCCAGTAGCCGTTCCCTCAGGGGGGCGGGCTATGGCTACACCTTC.

The chain has TRBV4-1 and TRBJ1-1, with D perhaps matching TRBD1 (6 bases). Trimming left V 2 bases short and J 5 bases short, with 15 bases between. The CDR3 is 15 amino acids. The germline V gene has CDR1 MGHRA and CDR2 YSYEKL. The CDR3 region is CASSQSSGGGTEAFF. The CDR3 DNA reads as TGCGCCAGCAGCCAATCCTCGGGGGGCGGGACTGAAGCTTTCTTT.

The chain's CDR3 is CASSHVNSWSYEQYF. The CDR3 DNA reads as TGTGCCAGCAGCCATGTGAATAGCTGGTCCTACGAGCAGTACTTC. This rearrangement joins TRBV7-9 to TRBJ2-7; D unresolved. Deletions cut 5 bases from V and 1 base from J, with 15 bases between. The CDR3 is 15 amino acids. The germline V gene encodes CDR1 SEHNR and CDR2 FQNEAQ (reference sequence).

CDR3 DNA: TGTGCCAGCAGCTTAGATACCCTCGGGAGATCGTGGGCAGATACGCAGTATTTT. It yields the protein CASSLDTLGRSWADTQYF. The V and J genes are TRBV11-3 and TRBJ2-3; D perhaps matches TRBD2 (6 bases). Per the germline V gene, CDR1 is SGHNT and CDR2 is YENEEA. V lost 0 bases to trimming and J lost 4 bases, with 20 bases between them. CDR3 length: 18 residues.

This chain uses TRBV5-1 with TRBJ1-3; 8 bases map to TRBD1. This CDR3 contains 17 residues. With V trimmed by 2 bases and J by 0 bases, 7 bases remained unmatched. The germline gives CDR1 SGHRS, CDR2 YFSETQ. CDR3 DNA sequence: TGCGCCAGCAGCTTCTCGGGACAGGAGATCTCTGGAAACACCATATATTTT. Translated, it gives CASSFSGQEISGNTIYF. Drawing the rest from reference TRBV5-1 and TRBJ1-3, the complete variable domain is KAGVTQTPRYLIKTRGQQVTLSCSPISGHRSVSWYQQTPGQGLQFLFEYFSETQRNKGNFPGRFSGRQFSNSRSEMNVSTLELGDSALYLCASSFSGQEISGNTIYFGEGSWLTVV.

A few counts support this clone. The rearrangement uses TRBV2 and TRBJ2-7, with 8 positions matching TRBD2. Germline CDR1 and CDR2: SNHLY and FYNNEI. V lost 8 bases and J lost 9; bases outside the gene matches: 15. There are 14 residues in the CDR3. The CDR3 loop reads CASVEREIAYGQYF. CDR3 nucleotides: TGTGCCAGCGTCGAGCGGGAGATCGCCTATGGGCAGTACTTC.

The chain has TRBV25-1 and TRBJ2-5; D might be TRBD2 (5 bases). The CDR3 sequence is 15 residues long. The ends were cut back, 3 bases at V and 1 base at J, with 12 bases in the middle. Per germline, CDR1 MGHDK and CDR2 SYGVNS. The CDR3 loop reads CASSEFSAIQETQYF. Written as DNA, the CDR3 is TGTGCCAGCAGTGAGTTTAGCGCGATCCAAGAGACCCAGTACTTC.

The CDR3 nucleotides read TGTGCCAGCAGCCTCGGATCCGGGAGTCAGCCCCAGCATTTT. Protein: CASSLGSGSQPQHF. The chain links TRBV5-6 to TRBJ1-5, with no clear D. The CDR3 spans 14 residues. V was cut by 4 bases and J by 6 bases, with 14 bases left in between. Germline V gene lookup returns CDR1 SGHDT and CDR2 YYEEEE.

The rearrangement links TRBV10-3 to TRBJ1-6; 7 nucleotides agree with TRBD1. The CDR3 runs to 15 residues. The ends lost 5 bases at V and 7 bases at J; junction bases unmatched: 8. Germline assignment: CDR1 ENHRY and CDR2 SYGVKD. CDR3 in amino acids: CAISPEGADNSPLHF. The CDR3 DNA follows: TGTGCCATCAGTCCTGAGGGGGCCGACAATTCACCCCTCCACTTT.

This clone was seen a single time. The gene calls are TRBV5-1 and TRBJ2-1, with 12 bases fitting TRBD2. Germline lookup yields CDR1 SGHRS and CDR2 YFSETQ. The CDR3 runs to 16 residues. Trimming cost V 0 bases and J 5 bases; bases outside gene matches: 3. The CDR3 region has the DNA TGCGCCAGCAGCTTGGAGGGGACTAGCGGGCACAATGAGCAGTTCTTC. Its protein product is CASSLEGTSGHNEQFF.

The V and J genes are TRBV18 and TRBJ1-2; weak D call: TRBD1 (6 bases). Trimming took 5 bases from V and 8 from J, leaving 12 bases between them. Germline V gene lookup returns CDR1 KGHSH and CDR2 LQKENI. CDR3 size: 12 residues. The chain's CDR3 is CASSTGLEGYTF. DNA for the CDR3: TGTGCCAGCTCAACAGGGTTGGAAGGCTACACCTTC.

The rearrangement uses TRBV7-9 and TRBJ2-1; TRBD2 aligns across 9 bases. Germline CDR1 SEHNR, CDR2 FQNEAQ (reference sequence). CDR3 size: 16 residues. The trim removed 5 bases at V and 6 bases at J, leaving 11 bases unmatched. CDR3: CASSPRTSAKLNEQFF. Written as DNA, the CDR3 is TGTGCCAGCAGCCCACGGACTAGCGCGAAACTCAATGAGCAGTTCTTC.

This chain joins TRBV3-1 (or the pseudogene TRBV3-2) and TRBJ1-1; possible D gene TRBD1, 5 bases. Germline loops: CDR1 LGHDT, CDR2 YNNKEL (reference sequence). V shed 5 bases and J shed 6 bases, with 10 bases lying between them. This CDR3 comprises 12 residues. CDR3 protein: CASSSGGAEAFF. As DNA, the CDR3 is TGTGCCAGCAGCTCTGGGGGGGCTGAAGCTTTCTTT.

The chain has TRBV10-3 and TRBJ2-5; 7 bases are a match to TRBD1. The length of the CDR3 is 15 residues. Per the germline V gene, CDR1 is ENHRY and CDR2 is SYGVKD. Unmatched junction bases numbered 7, after V lost 4 bases and J lost 2 bases. The CDR3 DNA is TGTGCCATCAGTGGGGACAGAACCTTACAAGAGACCCAGTACTTC. It is translated as CAISGDRTLQETQYF.

This chain connects TRBV6-5 to TRBJ1-5; D call uncertain. V lost 8 bases to trimming and J lost 10 bases, with 15 bases between them. Germline CDR1 MNHEY, CDR2 SVGAGI. There are 12 residues in the CDR3. CDR3 in DNA: TGTGCCAGCGGGCCCCAGGTCAGCCCCCAGCATTTT. Protein product: CASGPQVSPQHF.

As to this clone: This sample also contains other DNA sequences that code for the same CDR3. The chain carries TRBV5-1 and TRBJ1-6, with D tentatively TRBD1 (5 bases). V lost 1 base and J 10 bases, leaving 15 bases between the germline ends. CDR3 length: 15 amino acids. CDR1 and CDR2 from the germline V gene are SGHRS and YFSETQ. CDR3 sequence reads: CASSLKGQGGSPLHF. The DNA of the CDR3 is TGCGCCAGCAGCTTGAAGGGGCAGGGAGGATCACCCCTCCACTTT.

The chain uses TRBV11-2 and TRBJ1-2, with D possibly TRBD1 on 5 matching bases. Trimming removed 5 bases from V and 2 bases from J, with 12 bases in between. Germline CDR1 and CDR2: SGHAT and FQNNGV. The CDR3 has 14 residues. The CDR3 DNA is TGTGCCAGCAGCCCCAGGGTCCCCAACTATGGCTACACCTTC. This sequence encodes CASSPRVPNYGYTF.

The chain has TRBV5-4 and TRBJ2-2; 10 bases line up with TRBD1. This CDR3 contains 17 residues. J lost 6 bases, V lost 4 bases, and 12 bases had no gene match. CDR1 and CDR2 from the germline V gene are SGHNT and YYREEE (reference sequence). In DNA, the CDR3 is TGTGCCAGCAGCCCCCGGGGACAGGGGACGGTGCCCGGGGAGCTGTTTTTT. Protein: CASSPRGQGTVPGELFF.

The chain uses TRBV3-1 (or the pseudogene TRBV3-2) and TRBJ2-1, with 7 bases lining up with TRBD1. The junction had 3 bases not matched to a gene; V was cut back by 1 base and J by 0 bases. The germline V gene has CDR1 LGHDT and CDR2 YNNKEL (reference sequence). The CDR3 length is 16 residues. Written as DNA, the CDR3 is TGTGCCAGCAGCCAAGGAGGGGGCTACTCCTACAATGAGCAGTTCTTC. This encodes CASSQGGGYSYNEQFF.

This clone was seen only a few times. This sequence joins TRBV30 and TRBJ1-5, with 7 positions matching TRBD1. Germline trimming cut 3 bases from V and 6 bases from J; bases unmatched to any gene: 8. This CDR3 has 14 residues. Germline assignment: CDR1 GTSNPN and CDR2 SVGIG (reference sequence). CDR3 protein: CAWSDRQGSQPQHF. The CDR3 DNA reads TGTGCCTGGAGCGATCGACAGGGAAGTCAGCCCCAGCATTTT. Full variable domain (missing parts from reference TRBV30 and TRBJ1-5): SQTIHQWPATLVQPVGSPLSLECTVEGTSNPNLYWYRQAAGRGLQLLFYSVGIGQISSEVPQNLSASRPQDRQFILSSKKLLLSDSGFYLCAWSDRQGSQPQHFGDGTRLSIL.

V is TRBV2 and J is TRBJ1-2; tentatively, D is TRBD1 (5 bases). The germline V gene has CDR1 SNHLY and CDR2 FYNNEI. V gave up 6 bases and J gave up 12 bases, with 20 bases separating them. The CDR3 sequence is 13 residues long. The CDR3 sequence is CASSPQGFLGHTF. The CDR3 coding sequence is TGTGCCAGCAGCCCTCAGGGCTTTTTGGGTCACACCTTC.

J is TRBJ2-7 and V is TRBV19, with 12 nucleotides matching TRBD1. V trimming: 4 bases; J trimming: 3 bases; junction bases outside the gene matches: 7. CDR1 and CDR2 (germline): LNHDA, SQIVND (reference sequence). The CDR3 spans 16 residues. This CDR3 is CASSRTGTGGFYEQYF. The CDR3 DNA is TGTGCCAGTAGTAGAACCGGGACAGGGGGCTTCTACGAGCAGTACTTC. The full variable domain, its missing parts supplied by reference TRBV19 and TRBJ2-7, is DGGITQSPKYLFRKEGQNVTLSCEQNLNHDAMYWYRQDPGQGLRLIYYSQIVNDFQKGDIAEGYSVSREKKESFPLTVTSAQKNPTAFYLCASSRTGTGGFYEQYFGPGTRLTVT.

The chain has TRBV9 and TRBJ1-2; 10 positions agree with TRBD1. This CDR3 is 14 amino acids long. The V and J ends lost 3 bases and 4 bases, in that order; junction bases with no gene match: 3. The germline V gene has CDR1 SGDLS and CDR2 YYNGEE. The CDR3 coding sequence is TGTGCCAGCAGCGGGGGACAGGGGTCCTATGGCTACACCTTC. Translating it yields CASSGGQGSYGYTF.

This clone was observed once. CDR3 region: CASSSGDSYGYTF. CDR3 in DNA: TGTGCCAGCAGCTCGGGGGATTCCTATGGCTACACCTTC. The rearrangement uses TRBV7-9 and TRBJ1-2, with TRBD1 as a possible D gene (5 bases). Germline lookup yields CDR1 SEHNR and CDR2 FQNEAQ (reference sequence). The CDR3 consists of 13 residues. V lost 4 bases, J lost 4 bases, and 10 bases lay in between.